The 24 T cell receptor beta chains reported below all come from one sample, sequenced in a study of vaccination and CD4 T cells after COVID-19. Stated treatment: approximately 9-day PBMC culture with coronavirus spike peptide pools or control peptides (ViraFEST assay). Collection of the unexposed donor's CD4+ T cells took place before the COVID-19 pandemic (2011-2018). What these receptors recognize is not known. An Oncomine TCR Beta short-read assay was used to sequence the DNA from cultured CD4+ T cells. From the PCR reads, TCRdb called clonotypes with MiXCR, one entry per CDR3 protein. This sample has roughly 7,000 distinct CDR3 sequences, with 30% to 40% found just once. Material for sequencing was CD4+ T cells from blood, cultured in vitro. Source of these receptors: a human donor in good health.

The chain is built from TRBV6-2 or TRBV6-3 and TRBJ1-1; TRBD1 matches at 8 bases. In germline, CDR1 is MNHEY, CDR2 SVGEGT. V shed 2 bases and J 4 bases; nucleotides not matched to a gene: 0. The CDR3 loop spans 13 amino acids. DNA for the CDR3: TGTGCCAGCAGTTACACAGGGGGCACTGAAGCTTTCTTT. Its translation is CASSYTGGTEAFF.

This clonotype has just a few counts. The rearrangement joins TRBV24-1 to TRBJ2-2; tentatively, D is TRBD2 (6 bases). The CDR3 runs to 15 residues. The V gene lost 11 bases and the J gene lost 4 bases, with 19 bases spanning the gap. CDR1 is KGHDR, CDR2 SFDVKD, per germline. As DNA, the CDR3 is TGTGCCAGGCCGGGGGTCCCAAAGTCCACCGGGGAGCTGTTTTTT. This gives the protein CARPGVPKSTGELFF.

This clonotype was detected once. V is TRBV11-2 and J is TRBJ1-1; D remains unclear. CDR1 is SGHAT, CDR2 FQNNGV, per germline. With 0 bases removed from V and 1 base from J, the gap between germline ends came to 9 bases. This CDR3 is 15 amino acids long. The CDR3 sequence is CASSLDPSPNTEAFF. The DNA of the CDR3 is TGTGCCAGCAGCTTAGACCCATCCCCGAACACTGAAGCTTTCTTT.

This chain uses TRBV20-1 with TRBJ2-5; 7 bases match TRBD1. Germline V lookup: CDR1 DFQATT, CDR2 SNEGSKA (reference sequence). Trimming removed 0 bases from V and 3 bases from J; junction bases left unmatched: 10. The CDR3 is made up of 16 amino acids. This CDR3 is CSARDLYRDRKETQYF. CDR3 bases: TGCAGTGCTAGAGACTTATATCGGGACAGAAAAGAGACCCAGTACTTC.

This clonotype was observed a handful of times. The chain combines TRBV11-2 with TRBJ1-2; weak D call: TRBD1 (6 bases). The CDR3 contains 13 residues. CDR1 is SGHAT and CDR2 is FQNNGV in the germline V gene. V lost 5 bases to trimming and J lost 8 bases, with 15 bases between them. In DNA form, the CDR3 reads TGTGCCAGCAGCCCAAGACAGGACTGGGGCTACACCTTC. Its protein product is CASSPRQDWGYTF.

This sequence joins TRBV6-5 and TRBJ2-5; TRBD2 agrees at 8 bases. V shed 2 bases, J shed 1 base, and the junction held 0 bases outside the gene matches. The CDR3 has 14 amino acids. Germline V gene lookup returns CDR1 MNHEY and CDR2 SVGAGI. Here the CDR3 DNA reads TGTGCCAGCAGTTACGGACTAGCCCAAGAGACCCAGTACTTC. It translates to CASSYGLAQETQYF.

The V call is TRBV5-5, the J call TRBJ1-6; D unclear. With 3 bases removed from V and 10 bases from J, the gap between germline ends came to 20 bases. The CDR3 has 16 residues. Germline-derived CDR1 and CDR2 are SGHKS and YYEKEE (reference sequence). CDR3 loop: CASSSVPQAPRSPLHF. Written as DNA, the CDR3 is TGTGCCAGCAGCTCCGTCCCCCAAGCCCCTAGGTCACCCCTCCACTTT.

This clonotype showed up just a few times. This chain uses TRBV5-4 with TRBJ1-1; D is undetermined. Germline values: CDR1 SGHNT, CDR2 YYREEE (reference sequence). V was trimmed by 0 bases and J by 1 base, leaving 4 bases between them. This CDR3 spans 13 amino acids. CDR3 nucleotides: TGTGCCAGCAGCTTGGGGGGGAACACTGAAGCTTTCTTT. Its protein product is CASSLGGNTEAFF.

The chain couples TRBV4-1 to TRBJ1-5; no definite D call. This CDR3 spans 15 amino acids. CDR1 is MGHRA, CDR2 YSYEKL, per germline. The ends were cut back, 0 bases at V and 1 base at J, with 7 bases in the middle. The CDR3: CASSQEWNSNQPQHF. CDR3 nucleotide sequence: TGCGCCAGCAGCCAAGAATGGAACAGCAATCAGCCCCAGCATTTT.

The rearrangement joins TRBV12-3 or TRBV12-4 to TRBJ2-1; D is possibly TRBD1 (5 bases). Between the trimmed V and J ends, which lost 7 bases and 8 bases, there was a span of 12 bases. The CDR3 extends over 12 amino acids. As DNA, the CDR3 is TGTGCCAGCAATTGGGGCCCCGATGAGCAGTTCTTC. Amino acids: CASNWGPDEQFF.

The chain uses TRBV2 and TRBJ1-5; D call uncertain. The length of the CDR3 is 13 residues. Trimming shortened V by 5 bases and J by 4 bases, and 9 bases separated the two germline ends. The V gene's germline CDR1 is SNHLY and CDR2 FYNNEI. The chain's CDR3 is CASSRWGNQPQHF. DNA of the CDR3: TGTGCCAGCAGTCGCTGGGGAAATCAGCCCCAGCATTTT.

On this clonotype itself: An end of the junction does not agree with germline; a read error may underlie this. Here the CDR3 reads CVSTWTGDGYTF. DNA for the CDR3: TGTGTCAGCACCTGGACAGGGGATGGCTACACCTTC. The chain links TRBV12-3 or TRBV12-4 to TRBJ1-2; 9 nucleotides match TRBD1. The CDR3 consists of 12 residues.

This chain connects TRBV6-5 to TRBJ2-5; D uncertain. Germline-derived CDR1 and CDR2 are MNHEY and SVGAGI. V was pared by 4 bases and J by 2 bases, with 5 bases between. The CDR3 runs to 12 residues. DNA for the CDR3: TGTGCCAGCAGTTGGTCACAAGAGACCCAGTACTTC. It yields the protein CASSWSQETQYF.

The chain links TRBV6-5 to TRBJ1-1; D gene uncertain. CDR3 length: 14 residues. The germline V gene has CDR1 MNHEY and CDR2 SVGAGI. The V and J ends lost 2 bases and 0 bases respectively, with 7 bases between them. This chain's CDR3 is CASSYRELNTEAFF. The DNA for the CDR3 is TGTGCCAGCAGTTACCGAGAGCTGAACACTGAAGCTTTCTTT.

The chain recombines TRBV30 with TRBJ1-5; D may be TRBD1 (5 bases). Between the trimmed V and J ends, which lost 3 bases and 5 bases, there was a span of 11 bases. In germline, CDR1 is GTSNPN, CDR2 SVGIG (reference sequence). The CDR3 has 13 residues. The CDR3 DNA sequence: TGTGCCTGGAGCATCCAGGGATATCAGCCCCAGCATTTT. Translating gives CAWSIQGYQPQHF.

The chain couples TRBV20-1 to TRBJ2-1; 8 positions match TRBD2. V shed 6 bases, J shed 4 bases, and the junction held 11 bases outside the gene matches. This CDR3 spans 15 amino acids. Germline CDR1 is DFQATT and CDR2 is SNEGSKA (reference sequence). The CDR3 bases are TGCAGTGCGGGGCTAGCGGGTCGTTTATACAATGAGCAGTTCTTC. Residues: CSAGLAGRLYNEQFF.

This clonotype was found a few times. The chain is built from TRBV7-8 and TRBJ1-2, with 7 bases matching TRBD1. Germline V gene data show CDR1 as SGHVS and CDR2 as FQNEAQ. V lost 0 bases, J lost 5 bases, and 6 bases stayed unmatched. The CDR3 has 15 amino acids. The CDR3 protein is CASSLAEGAGYGYTF. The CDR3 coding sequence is TGTGCCAGCAGCTTAGCAGAGGGGGCGGGATATGGCTACACCTTC. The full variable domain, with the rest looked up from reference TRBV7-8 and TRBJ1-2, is GAGVSQSPRYKVAKRGQDVALRCDPISGHVSLFWYQQALGQGPEFLTYFQNEAQLDKSGLPSDRFFAERPEGSVSTLKIQRTQQEDSAVYLCASSLAEGAGYGYTFGSGTRLTVV.

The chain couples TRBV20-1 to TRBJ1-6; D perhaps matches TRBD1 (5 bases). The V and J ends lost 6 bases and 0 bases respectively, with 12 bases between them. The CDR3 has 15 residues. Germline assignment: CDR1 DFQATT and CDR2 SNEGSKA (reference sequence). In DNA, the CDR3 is TGCAGTGCCCGCTTAGACAGCTCCTATAATTCACCCCTCCACTTT. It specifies CSARLDSSYNSPLHF.

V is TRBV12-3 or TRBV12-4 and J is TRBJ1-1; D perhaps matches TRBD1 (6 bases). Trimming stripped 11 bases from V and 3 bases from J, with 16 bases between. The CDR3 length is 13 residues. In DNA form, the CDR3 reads TGTGCCGGGCAGGGGCTGGGGGACACTGAAGCTTTCTTT. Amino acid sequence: CAGQGLGDTEAFF.

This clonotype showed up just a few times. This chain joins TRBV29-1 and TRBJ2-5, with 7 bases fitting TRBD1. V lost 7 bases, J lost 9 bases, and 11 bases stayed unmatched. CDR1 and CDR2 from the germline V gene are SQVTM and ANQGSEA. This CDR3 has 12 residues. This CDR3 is CSAGQDFGAQYF. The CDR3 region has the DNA TGCAGCGCAGGACAGGACTTCGGGGCCCAGTACTTC.

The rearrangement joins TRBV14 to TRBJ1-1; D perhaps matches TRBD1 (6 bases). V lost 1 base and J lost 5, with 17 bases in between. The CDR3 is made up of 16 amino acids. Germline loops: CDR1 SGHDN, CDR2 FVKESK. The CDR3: CASSQVRPGAGTEAFF. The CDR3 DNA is TGTGCCAGCAGCCAAGTCCGTCCGGGGGCCGGGACTGAAGCTTTCTTT.

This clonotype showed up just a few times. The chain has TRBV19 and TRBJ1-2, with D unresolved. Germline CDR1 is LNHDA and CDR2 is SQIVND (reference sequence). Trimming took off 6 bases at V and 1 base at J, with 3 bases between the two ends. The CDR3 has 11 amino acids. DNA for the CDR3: TGTGCCAGTAGGATTAACTATGGCTACACCTTC. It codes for CASRINYGYTF.

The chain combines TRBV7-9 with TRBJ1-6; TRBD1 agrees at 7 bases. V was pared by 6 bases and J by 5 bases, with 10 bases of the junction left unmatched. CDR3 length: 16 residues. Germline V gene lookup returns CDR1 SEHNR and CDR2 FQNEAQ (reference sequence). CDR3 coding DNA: TGTGCCAGCAGAGGACTCCGACAGGGTAATAATTCACCCCTCCACTTT. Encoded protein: CASRGLRQGNNSPLHF.

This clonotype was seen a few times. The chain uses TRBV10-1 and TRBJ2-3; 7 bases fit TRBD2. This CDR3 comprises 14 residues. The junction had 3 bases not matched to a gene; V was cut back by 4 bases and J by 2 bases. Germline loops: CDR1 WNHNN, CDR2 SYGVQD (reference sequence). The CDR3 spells CASSAGTNTDTQYF. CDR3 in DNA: TGCGCCAGCAGTGCTGGGACTAACACAGATACGCAGTATTTT.